The table lists the clone carrying this T cell receptor beta chain with many counts. This CDR3 has 14 amino acids. Germline values: CDR1 LNHDA, CDR2 SQIVND (reference sequence). Trimming cost V 10 bases and J 2 bases; bases outside gene matches: 7. This sample is part of a study of blood T cell repertoires in COVID-19. Study as a whole: COVID-19 samples collected from the United States, Italy and Spain covered acute and convalescent phases. PBMCs, B-cell-depleted T cells, or T cells provided the cDNA or gDNA that made up the material.

Original processing methods: Nucleated cell number was recorded as an estimate derived from reference gene primer amplification. The method was immunoSEQ multiplex PCR; TCRdb's version includes in-frame clones alone and lacks a portion of them. Clonal size and the V and J genes are those of that table, whereas D and trimming came from the DNA. In the table there are roughly 140,000 clones, over 70% of which are singletons. V and J are TRBV19 and TRBJ1-3, with 8 bases aligning to TRBD1. What was sequenced was peripheral blood. The TCR sequence derives from a man aged 65-85 years who had recovered from COVID-19. CDR3 DNA: TGTGCCACCGACCAGGGGGCGCCTGGAAACACCATATATTTT. Its protein product is CATDQGAPGNTIYF.